This T cell receptor (beta chain) was profiled in a study of T cell responses to AZD1222 COVID-19 vaccine. Repertoires were generated with immunoSEQ multiplex PCR, while TCRdb's copy carries only in-frame clones and drops some. The data hold about 190,000 clones, with under 95% observed a single time. General study findings and limits: White British donors predominated, females outnumbered males, and clonal diversity was possibly underestimated.

About this clone itself: The antigen is unknown.

Germline V CDR1 and CDR2: LGHDT, YNNKEL (reference sequence). CDR3 length equals 14 residues. The V and J ends lost 4 bases and 4 bases respectively, with 11 bases between them. The receptor was isolated from an adult in good health. The rearrangement uses TRBV3-1 (or the pseudogene TRBV3-2) and TRBJ2-1; D is possibly TRBD2 (6 bases). The specimen comprised peripheral blood, sampled on day 0 of AZD1222 vaccination. Here the CDR3 DNA reads TGTGCCAGCAGCCCTCTACTAGCATACAATGAGCAGTTCTTC. Its translation: CASSPLLAYNEQFF.